This T cell receptor beta chain is drawn from a study of T cell changes during pregnancy in multiple sclerosis. Germline V gene sequence: CDR1 MNHEY, CDR2 SMNVEV (reference sequence). V shed 6 bases, J shed 5 bases, and the junction held 13 bases outside the gene matches. The length of the CDR3 is 15 residues. TCRdb's copy holds only in-frame clones and misses some; the assay was immunoSEQ multiplex PCR. Of approximately 37,000 clones in the sample, about 88% were seen once. The receptor's source is a female donor with multiple sclerosis, enrolled in a pregnancy study. The chain has TRBV27 and TRBJ2-7; 7 positions match TRBD1. Here the sequenced sample was CD4+ T cells from peripheral blood mononuclear cells, taken in the first trimester of pregnancy. This CDR3 reads CASSVTGDYGDEQYF. In nucleotides, the CDR3 is TGTGCCAGCAGCGTAACAGGGGATTACGGAGACGAGCAGTACTTC.